These 14 T cell receptor beta chains were all obtained from the same sample, sequenced in a study of blood T cell repertoires in COVID-19. Here immunoSEQ multiplex PCR was the method, and the copy in TCRdb shows in-frame clones only, minus some. The sample contains fewer than 150,000 clones, around 91% of which appear only once. Material: peripheral blood. The receptors shown here come from a woman aged 55-69 years with COVID-19, enrolled during active disease.

The chain combines TRBV6-4 with TRBJ2-1, with 9 bases aligning to TRBD2. This CDR3 contains 14 residues. Germline CDR1 reads MRHNA; CDR2 reads SNTAGT. After removal of 4 bases from V and 10 bases from J, the junction contained 8 bases not matched to a gene. The chain's CDR3 is CASSVSSGGAEQFF. CDR3 coding DNA: TGTGCCAGCAGTGTGAGTAGCGGGGGCGCCGAGCAGTTCTTC.

The chain recombines TRBV12-3 or TRBV12-4 with TRBJ1-2; D is unclear. Trimming removed 6 bases from V and 4 bases from J, with 12 bases in between. This CDR3 is built from 13 residues. DNA for the CDR3: TGTGCCAGCAGCTTCGGGCGGGGCTATGGCTACACCTTC. Its translation: CASSFGRGYGYTF.

In this sample, this clone turned up once. V gene TRBV7-3 combines with J gene TRBJ2-3; TRBD2 matches 13 bases. V shed 5 bases, J shed 6 bases, and the junction held 11 bases outside the gene matches. The CDR3 runs 17 residues. Per germline, CDR1 SGHTA and CDR2 FQGTGA. The CDR3 DNA is TGTGCCAGCAGCCCGCGACTAGCGGGGGGCGGGATGGATACGCAGTATTTT. Protein product: CASSPRLAGGGMDTQYF.

With respect to this clone: The germline gene is not matched at one end of the junction; a read error may be the cause. The rearrangement joins TRBV6-1 to TRBJ1-1, with TRBD1 identical over 7 bases. CDR3 length: 16 residues. The germline V gene has CDR1 MNHNS and CDR2 SASEGT. The CDR3: CASSEGGNRGNTEAFF. DNA of the CDR3: TGTGCCAGCAGCGAAGGAGGTAACAGGGGGAACACTGAAGCTTTCTTT.

The chain has TRBV11-3 and TRBJ1-1; a weak D match, TRBD1 (6 bases). V lost 0 bases and J lost 4, with 12 bases in between. Germline CDR1 is SGHNT and CDR2 is YENEEA. The CDR3 is 15 residues long. In nucleotides, the CDR3 is TGTGCCAGCAGCTTAGACAGGGGCGGGGGCACTGAAGCTTTCTTT. Residues: CASSLDRGGGTEAFF.

The chain recombines TRBV7-9 with TRBJ2-7; 9 bases are shared with TRBD1. CDR1 SEHNR and CDR2 FQNEAQ come from the germline V gene (reference sequence). The CDR3 has 15 amino acids. V dropped 2 bases and J dropped 5; count of bases not matched to a gene: 7. CDR3 sequence reads: CASSLLGQGTHEQYF. In nucleotides, the CDR3 is TGTGCCAGCAGCTTACTCGGACAGGGGACCCACGAGCAGTACTTC.

This chain's CDR3 is CASGQGVGEKLFF. The DNA of the CDR3 is TGTGCCAGCGGGCAGGGGGTGGGTGAAAAACTGTTTTTT. The J gene is TRBJ1-4, the V gene TRBV12-3 or TRBV12-4; 7 bases match TRBD1. Trimming at V came to 8 bases and at J to 7 bases, leaving 7 bases not matched to a gene. The CDR3 consists of 13 residues.

The chain carries TRBV5-1 and TRBJ1-1, with 11 bases that match TRBD1. The CDR3 sequence is 18 residues long. J gave up 4 bases and V 2 bases, and 13 bases lay outside the gene matches. Germline V CDR1 and CDR2: SGHRS, YFSETQ. In DNA, the CDR3 is TGCGCCAGCAGCTTAGACCAACCTCCGGGACAGGGGGGCACTGAAGCTTTCTTT. Translation: CASSLDQPPGQGGTEAFF.

The rearrangement joins TRBV7-2 to TRBJ2-2; TRBD1 is a possible D gene (6 bases). The length of the CDR3 is 14 residues. Trimming removed 5 bases from V and 4 bases from J, with 11 bases in between. CDR1 and CDR2 from the germline V gene are SGHTA and FQGNSA. The CDR3 DNA is TGTGCCAGCAGCCCCAGGGGTAGCACCGGGGAGCTGTTTTTT. Residues: CASSPRGSTGELFF.

This clone was observed a few times. This rearrangement joins TRBV19 to TRBJ1-5, with TRBD1 matching over 8 bases. This CDR3 region has 12 residues. Germline V CDR1 and CDR2: LNHDA, SQIVND (reference sequence). J lost 5 bases, V lost 7 bases, and 1 base had no gene match. In nucleotides, the CDR3 is TGTGCCAGTAACAGGGGGGATCAGCCCCAGCATTTT. Protein: CASNRGDQPQHF.

This chain uses TRBV28 with TRBJ1-4; D uncertain. There are 12 residues in the CDR3. V was clipped by 7 bases and J by 3 bases, with 6 bases between them. Germline CDR1 and CDR2: MDHEN and SYDVKM. In DNA form, the CDR3 reads TGTGCCAGCACCACGGCTAATGAAAAACTGTTTTTT. Encoded protein: CASTTANEKLFF.

Only a few counts were recorded for this clone. The rearrangement links TRBV4-1 to TRBJ2-7, with D possibly being TRBD2 (6 bases). Trimming removed 1 base from V and 3 bases from J, with 16 bases in between. This CDR3 is 16 amino acids long. The germline V gene has CDR1 MGHRA and CDR2 YSYEKL. CDR3 protein: CASSQADGGAIYEQYF. As DNA, the CDR3 is TGCGCCAGCAGCCAAGCGGATGGAGGGGCCATCTACGAGCAGTACTTC.

V is TRBV2 and J is TRBJ2-5, with 10 bases that match TRBD2. V lost 4 bases to trimming and J lost 6 bases; unmatched junction nucleotides: 5. Germline CDR1 and CDR2: SNHLY and FYNNEI. The CDR3 extends over 14 amino acids. In DNA form, the CDR3 reads TGTGCCAGCAGTGGGACTAGCGGTCGGCAGACCCAGTACTTC. This gives the protein CASSGTSGRQTQYF.

The chain couples TRBV3-1 (or the pseudogene TRBV3-2) to TRBJ2-3; 8 positions agree with TRBD2. CDR3 length equals 18 residues. The V gene's germline CDR1 is LGHDT and CDR2 YNNKEL (reference sequence). The trim removed 3 bases at V and 1 base at J, leaving 12 bases unmatched. In nucleotides, the CDR3 is TGTGCCAGCAGCCATCCTTCGGGGGGGGCAAGACGCACAGATACGCAGTATTTT. Translating gives CASSHPSGGARRTDTQYF.